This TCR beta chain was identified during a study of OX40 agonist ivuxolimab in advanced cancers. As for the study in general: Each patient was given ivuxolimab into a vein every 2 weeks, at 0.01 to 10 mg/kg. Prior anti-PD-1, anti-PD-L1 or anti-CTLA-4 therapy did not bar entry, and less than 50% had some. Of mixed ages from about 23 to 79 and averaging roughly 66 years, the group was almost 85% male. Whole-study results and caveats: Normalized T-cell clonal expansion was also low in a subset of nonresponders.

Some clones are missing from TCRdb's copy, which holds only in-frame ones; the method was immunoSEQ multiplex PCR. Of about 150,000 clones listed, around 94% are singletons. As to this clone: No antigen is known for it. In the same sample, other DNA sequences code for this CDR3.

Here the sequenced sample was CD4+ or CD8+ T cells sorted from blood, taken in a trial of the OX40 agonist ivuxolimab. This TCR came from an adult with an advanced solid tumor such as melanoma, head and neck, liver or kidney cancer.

This CDR3 is CASSLDVATNEKLFF. The CDR3 nucleotides read TGCGCCAGCAGCTTGGATGTAGCAACTAATGAAAAACTGTTTTTT. The chain combines TRBV5-1 with TRBJ1-4; D gene ambiguous. CDR3 length equals 15 residues. V gave up 0 bases and J gave up 0 bases, with 6 bases separating them. Per the germline V gene, CDR1 is SGHRS and CDR2 is YFSETQ.